This T cell receptor (beta chain) originates from a study of blood T cell repertoires in COVID-19. TCRdb keeps only in-frame clones here, not all; method: immunoSEQ multiplex PCR. Altogether roughly 120,000 clones are present, approximately 90% being singletons, with the ten largest covering roughly 2.1%. From germline, CDR1 is SGHKS and CDR2 YYEKEE (reference sequence). CDR3 length equals 16 residues. Trimming at V came to 3 bases and at J to 5 bases, leaving 9 bases not matched to a gene. The material sequenced was peripheral blood. This receptor was obtained from a middle-aged man with COVID-19, enrolled during active disease. This sequence joins TRBV5-5 and TRBJ1-5, with 9 nucleotides matching TRBD1. The CDR3 loop is CASSWGGTGYYQPQHF. The CDR3 nucleotides read TGTGCCAGCAGCTGGGGAGGGACAGGGTATTATCAGCCCCAGCATTTT.